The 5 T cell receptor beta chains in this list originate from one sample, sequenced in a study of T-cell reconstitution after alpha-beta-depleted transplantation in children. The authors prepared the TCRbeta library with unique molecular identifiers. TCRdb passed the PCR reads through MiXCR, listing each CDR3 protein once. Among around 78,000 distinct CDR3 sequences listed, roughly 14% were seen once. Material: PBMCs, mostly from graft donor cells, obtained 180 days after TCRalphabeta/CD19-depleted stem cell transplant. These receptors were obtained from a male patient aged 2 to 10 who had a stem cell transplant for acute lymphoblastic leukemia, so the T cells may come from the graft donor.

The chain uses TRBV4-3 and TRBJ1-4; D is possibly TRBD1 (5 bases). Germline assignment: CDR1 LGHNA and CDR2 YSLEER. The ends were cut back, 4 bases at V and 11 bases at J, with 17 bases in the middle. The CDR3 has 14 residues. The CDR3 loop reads CASSPLLKGQKLFF. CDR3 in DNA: TGCGCCAGCAGCCCCCTTCTTAAGGGGCAGAAACTGTTTTTT.

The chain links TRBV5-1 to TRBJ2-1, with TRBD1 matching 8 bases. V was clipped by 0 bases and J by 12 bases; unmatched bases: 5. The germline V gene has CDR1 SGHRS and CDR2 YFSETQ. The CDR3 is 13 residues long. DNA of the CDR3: TGCGCCAGCAGCTTGGCGACAGGGGACCGGCAGTTCTTC. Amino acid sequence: CASSLATGDRQFF.

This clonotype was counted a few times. DNA of the CDR3: TGTGCCAGCAGCCTTACAGATTTCTACGAGCAGTACTTC. Encoded protein: CASSLTDFYEQYF. The chain is built from TRBV5-6 and TRBJ2-7, with unresolved D. Trimming took off 4 bases at V and 3 bases at J, with 11 bases between the two ends. Germline loops: CDR1 SGHDT, CDR2 YYEEEE. There are 13 residues in the CDR3.

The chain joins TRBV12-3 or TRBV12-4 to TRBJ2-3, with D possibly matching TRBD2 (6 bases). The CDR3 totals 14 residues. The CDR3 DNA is TGTACCCTCAGTTCTAGCGCACCCACAGATACGCAGTATTTT. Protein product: CTLSSSAPTDTQYF.

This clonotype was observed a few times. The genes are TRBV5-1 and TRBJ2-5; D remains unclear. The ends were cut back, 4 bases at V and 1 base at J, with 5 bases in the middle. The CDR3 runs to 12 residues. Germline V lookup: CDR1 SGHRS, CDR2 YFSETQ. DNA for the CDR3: TGCGCCAGCAGCATGCTCCAAGAGACCCAGTACTTC. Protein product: CASSMLQETQYF.